This T cell receptor beta chain came from a study of cytomegalovirus exposure and HLA in healthy donors. The CDR3 runs 12 residues. V was clipped by 7 bases and J by 6 bases, with 13 bases between them. Looked up from germline, CDR1 is SGHTA and CDR2 is FQGNSA. The PCR employed 60 Vbeta primers together with 13 Jbeta primers. Method: immunoSEQ multiplex PCR; TCRdb's copy keeps in-frame clones and lacks some. The repertoire holds 85,000 to 100,000 clones, with 75% to 80% as singletons. This clone was recorded once. The chain is built from TRBV7-2 and TRBJ2-7; TRBD1 might be the D (6 bases). The clonotype originates from a woman aged 40-49 years in good health and CMV-seronegative. The specimen was PBMCs. CDR3 protein: CASNLQGSEQYF. The CDR3 bases are TGTGCCAGCAACCTACAGGGTTCCGAGCAGTACTTC.